The sequence of this T cell receptor (beta chain) was determined in a study of shared clonotypes between healthy human individuals (dated by TCRdb to 2020 to 2022). Study-wide context: The cohort included three men and a couple of women between 18 and 49 years of age. Leukapheresis yielded between about 0.94 and 8.9 billion PBMCs per donor. For each donor, CD4 naive and CD4 memory were each given three plates, CD8 naive was given two plates, and CD8 memory was given one plate. To estimate repertoire size and how much clonotype sharing occurs between individuals, the study deeply sequenced the blood TCR repertoires of five healthy adults. To increase sequencing depth and limit assay-specific biases, TCR repertoire library preparation and sequencing were carried out by different laboratories using diverse techniques.

The donors were healthy, HIV-negative adults with no recently reported acute infections or vaccinations. All donors were Caucasian adults living in Nashville, Tennessee, USA. Magnetic negative selection was used to enrich CD4+ T cells, after which naive cells were positively selected on CD45RA and the negative fraction became the memory subset. Blood was collected by leukapheresis, and PBMCs were isolated by Ficoll-Histopaque density gradient centrifugation and then cryopreserved in liquid nitrogen vapor phase. Analytical flow cytometry was used to check the purity and quantity of every magnetically sorted T cell population. Genomic DNA was isolated from each sorted fraction and quantified by UV absorbance on a Nanodrop 2000c. Study-level results and caveats: Even with the large sequencing depth, rarefaction of the sorted-subset datasets indicated that sequencing was incomplete. The genetic and exposure-history diversity represented was limited by the small number of donors. Sharing across four donors was observed for around 4.8% of naive CD4, over 3% of naive CD8, over 2% of memory CD4, and around 0.4% of memory CD8 clonotypes. Larger estimated clonotype richness was generally found for naive subsets than for memory subsets. Higher generation probabilities were observed for clonotypes shared by all four sorted-subset donors than for non-shared clonotypes. Pairwise subsampling led to the expectation that sequencing depth would affect the degree of clonotype sharing among donors. Sampling was restricted to blood, and TCR repertoires in tissue are likely to differ from TCR repertoires in blood.

TCR CDR3 regions were amplified from genomic DNA by multiplex PCR using the deep immunoSEQ assay. Extracted genomic DNA from each cell subset was distributed evenly across all wells of several immunoSEQ 96-well plates, and each plate was treated as a replicate. For sorted subsets, approximately 200 ng of genomic DNA, equivalent to 25,000 to 35,000 T cell genomes, went into each replicate PCR. The purified libraries were quantified using a Qubit 3.0 fluorometer, sized with a Bioanalyzer 2100, and then quantified again using the KAPA Library Quantification kit. Every immunoSEQ 96-well plate was sequenced on a separate single-read 150-cycle Illumina NextSeq 550 flow cell. As for the original processing: Because the immunoSEQ output included only junctional sequences and no quality scores, the filtering could not be the same as the filtering used for full-length reads. To assign V/J genes and CDR3, sequences were annotated using PyIR, a Python wrapper for IgBLAST v1.9, with IMGT germline references. Reads with weak V/J assignments (E-value above 1e-6), missing CDR3, stop codons, out-of-frame junctions, or ambiguous translated residues were removed. V3J clonotypes were defined as sequences sharing the same inferred V gene, J gene, and CDR3 amino acid sequence. Percentage overlap between repertoires was computed as shared unique clonotypes divided by the size of the smaller repertoire. Three approaches were used to assess repertoire richness: RTK rarefaction, the Chao1 estimator, and Recon v2.1 estimates of unobserved clonotypes. For all TCRbeta clonotypes obtained by the gDNA method from a handful of donors, generation probabilities were computed with OLGA. TCRdb holds this immuneACCESS table with in-frame rearrangements only. Some clones are missing; in checked studies, unresolved V genes explain under half, and the rest has no known cause. V and J calls and clone size come straight from that table; D and trimming were deduced from the DNA. The table for this sample lists millions of clones; 85% to 95% of them were counted only once. 0.13% of the sample is taken by the ten largest.

Note on this clone: It lacks a known antigen. The sample holds no much larger clone one base away, and base qualities are not on file.

V loses 8 bases of germline sequence and J loses 8 bases, and the interval between the two ends is 16 bases. CDR1 and CDR2, per the germline V gene, are MDHEN and SYDVKM. From the cysteine through the phenylalanine, the CDR3 covers 12 amino acids. The read is trimmed to its CDR3 DNA, 36 bases read in frame from base 1. The chain is assembled from TRBV28 and TRBJ2-7; the D element might be TRBD1 or TRBD2, as each aligns at 5 bases. Sample: naive CD4+ T cells sorted from blood. The cell subset or site label for this specimen denotes: CD45RA+ positively selected. This receptor was identified in a man between 18 and 29 years old in good health. The CDR3 loop reads CASSPGPRKQYF. The DNA reads as follows: TGTGCCAGCTCTCCGGGGCCCAGGAAGCAGTACTTC.